This TCR beta chain derives from a study of CD8 T cells in ankylosing spondylitis. This clonotype was counted a few times. Its antigen remains unidentified. TCRdb recomputed calls from the 5' RACE reads with MiXCR, one row per CDR3 protein. The table has 750,000 to 850,000 distinct CDR3 sequences, 12% seen once. Study-level findings and limits: A TCR beta motif made of about 8 highly homologous variants seemed typical of ankylosing spondylitis blood. Reactive arthritis synovial fluid and blood previously showed some of these motif variants. Reportedly, matched ankylosing spondylitis synovial fluid was significantly enriched for disease-linked clones.

V was pared by 6 bases and J by 3 bases, with 7 bases of the junction left unmatched. The CDR3 covers 14 residues. This TCR derives from a male donor with ankylosing spondylitis. The sample comprised blood, either unsorted or a sorted T cell fraction (not recorded which). This sequence joins TRBV12-3 or TRBV12-4 and TRBJ1-1; 7 nucleotides agree with TRBD1. CDR3 amino acids: CASRPSQGYTEAFF. The CDR3 region has the DNA TGTGCCAGCAGACCATCACAGGGGTACACTGAAGCTTTCTTT.